This TCR beta chain came from a study of T-cell reconstitution after alpha-beta-depleted transplantation in children. Unique molecular identifiers were used to barcode this TCRbeta library. TCRdb re-analysed the PCR reads in MiXCR, keeping a single row per CDR3 protein. The sample lists about 640,000 distinct CDR3 sequences; approximately 13% were seen once. This clonotype was found many times. Here the sequenced sample was PBMCs, mostly from graft donor cells, taken 360 days after TCRalphabeta/CD19-depleted stem cell transplant. The sequence came from a male patient aged 10 to 17 who had a stem cell transplant for acute myeloid leukemia, so the T cells may come from the graft donor.

This chain's CDR3 is CASSRLAPSTDTQYF. The CDR3 bases are TGTGCCAGCAGCCGGCTAGCTCCCTCCACAGATACGCAGTATTTT. The chain is built from TRBV12-3 or TRBV12-4 and TRBJ2-3; maybe TRBD2 (5 bases). This CDR3 has 15 residues. Trimming stripped 6 bases from V and 2 bases from J, with 15 bases between.